This note documents a single T cell receptor beta chain sequence. This entry comes from a study of cytomegalovirus exposure and HLA in healthy donors. Clones were read by immunoSEQ multiplex PCR, and TCRdb kept only the in-frame ones, dropping some. The sample carries about 170,000 clones, roughly 91% recorded once. V was trimmed by 5 bases and J by 1 base, leaving 8 bases between them. The CDR3 runs 13 residues. CDR1 MNHEY and CDR2 SVGAGI come from the germline V gene. The material sequenced was PBMCs. The origin of this receptor is a woman under 30 in good health and CMV-seropositive. The chain joins TRBV6-5 to TRBJ1-1; D remains ambiguous. CDR3 DNA: TGTGCCAGCAGTCCCCGGGGGAACACTGAAGCTTTCTTT. Translated, it gives CASSPRGNTEAFF.